This T cell receptor beta chain is drawn from a study of cytomegalovirus exposure and HLA in healthy donors. The PCR had 60 Vbeta and 13 Jbeta primers. Some clones are missing from TCRdb's copy, which holds only in-frame ones; the method was immunoSEQ multiplex PCR. The data show some 130,000 clones, around 80% seen once. The source of this sequence is a man aged 30 to 39 in good health. Sequenced input: PBMCs.

Here the CDR3 reads CASSLTSAGEQYF. The DNA of the CDR3 is TGTGCCAGCAGTTTAACATCGGCGGGCGAGCAGTACTTC. This rearrangement joins TRBV27 to TRBJ2-7; TRBD2 is a possible D gene (5 bases). Trimming removed 2 bases at V and 6 bases at J, with 11 bases between. Per the germline V gene, CDR1 is MNHEY and CDR2 is SMNVEV (reference sequence). The CDR3 totals 13 residues.